The text below deals with one TCR beta chain. The antigen is not known. Method: immunoSEQ multiplex PCR; TCRdb's copy keeps in-frame clones and lacks some. This table holds roughly 95,000 clones, about half found once. This sample is part of a study of shared clonotypes between healthy human individuals. Study-wide results and limits: Only blood samples were collected, and tissue repertoires likely differ.

CDR3 length equals 14 residues. Germline loops: CDR1 SQVTM, CDR2 ANQGSEA. Sequencing input: PBMCs. The chain is built from TRBV29-1 and TRBJ2-5; D possibly matches TRBD1 or TRBD2 (5 bases each). The J call could be wrong; TRBJ2-7 is a better fit for the DNA end. The TCR was taken from a middle-aged woman in good health. Some clones in this sample may be carry-over from other donors' samples. The CDR3 loop is CSVERDGGTYEQYF. The CDR3 bases are TGCAGCGTTGAGAGGGACGGAGGAACCTACGAGCAGTACTTC.